This paragraph reports one TCR beta chain. This sample was taken from a study of shared clonotypes between healthy human individuals. The CDR3 covers 13 residues. Germline CDR1 and CDR2: SGHTA and FQGNSA. Deletions cut 1 base from V and 3 bases from J, with 6 bases between. Running of the assay took place at deep level. Here immunoSEQ multiplex PCR was the method, and the copy in TCRdb shows in-frame clones only, minus some. The sample lists under 1,100,000 clones, more than 60% occurring once. The receptor was derived from a man aged 18 to 30 in good health. Sample: memory CD4+ T cells sorted from blood. The subset is: CD45RA-negative fraction. The V gene is TRBV7-2, the J gene TRBJ1-1; the D is unclear. The CDR3 DNA reads as TGTGCCAGCAGCTTAGGGACTTACACTGAAGCTTTCTTT. This sequence encodes CASSLGTYTEAFF. Full variable domain (outside the CDR3, taken from reference TRBV7-2 and TRBJ1-1): GAGVSQSPSNKVTEKGKDVELRCDPISGHTALYWYRQSLGQGLEFLIYFQGNSAPDKSGLPSDRFSAERTGGSVSTLTIQRTQQEDSAVYLCASSLGTYTEAFFGQGTRLTVV.